Below are 10 T cell receptor beta chains sequenced from a single sample in a study of cytomegalovirus exposure and HLA in healthy donors. PCR employed 60 Vbeta and 13 Jbeta primers. Repertoires were generated with immunoSEQ multiplex PCR, while TCRdb's copy carries only in-frame clones and drops some. This repertoire includes roughly 150,000 clones. Sequenced input: PBMCs. The receptors were gathered from a woman in her forties or fifties in good health and CMV-seronegative.

The chain carries TRBV6-5 and TRBJ1-3; possible D gene TRBD1, 6 bases. Germline CDR1 reads MNHEY; CDR2 reads SVGAGI. The CDR3 has 15 amino acids. Deletions cut 5 bases from V and 5 bases from J, with 16 bases between. For the CDR3, the DNA is TGTGCCAGCAGTCCAGGACCCCAGGGGCGAAACACCATATATTTT. It yields the protein CASSPGPQGRNTIYF.

CDR3 residues: CASSLDPGQEETQYF. The CDR3, as DNA: TGTGCCAGCAGCTTAGACCCCGGACAGGAAGAGACCCAGTACTTC. The V and J genes are TRBV7-2 and TRBJ2-5, with 7 bases aligning to TRBD1. CDR1 is SGHTA and CDR2 is FQGNSA in the germline V gene. The CDR3 sequence is 15 residues long. The trim removed 1 base at V and 3 bases at J, leaving 5 bases unmatched.

V is TRBV5-1 and J is TRBJ1-6, with a possible D match to TRBD1 (6 bases). The V and J ends lost 2 bases and 6 bases respectively, with 9 bases between them. Germline V lookup: CDR1 SGHRS, CDR2 YFSETQ. CDR3 length: 14 amino acids. The CDR3 DNA reads TGCGCCAGCAGCTTAAACAGGGCTAATTCACCCCTCCACTTT. Protein: CASSLNRANSPLHF.

The chain combines TRBV4-2 with TRBJ2-3, with 13 bases lining up with TRBD2. Germline CDR1 is LGHNA and CDR2 is YNFKEQ. The CDR3 is 17 amino acids. V gave up 4 bases and J gave up 2 bases; unmatched junction bases: 6. For the CDR3, the DNA is TGTGCCAGCAGCCCCGGACTAGCGGGGGATTACACAGATACGCAGTATTTT. Its translation is CASSPGLAGDYTDTQYF.

The rearrangement joins TRBV5-4 to TRBJ2-7; 11 nucleotides line up with TRBD2. V was clipped by 3 bases and J by 5 bases; unmatched bases: 7. The germline V gene encodes CDR1 SGHNT and CDR2 YYREEE (reference sequence). The CDR3 contains 15 residues. In nucleotides, the CDR3 is TGTGCCAGCAGCTCAACTAGCGGGAGTTGGGACGAGCAGTACTTC. It codes for CASSSTSGSWDEQYF.

The chain couples TRBV7-8 to TRBJ1-6; TRBD1 aligns across 12 bases. V was clipped by 3 bases and J by 7 bases; unmatched bases: 10. The CDR3 contains 18 residues. Germline assignment: CDR1 SGHVS and CDR2 FQNEAQ. CDR3 nucleotide sequence: TGTGCCAGCAGCTTCCTGCGCGGGACAGGGGGCCGAAATTCACCCCTCCACTTT. This encodes CASSFLRGTGGRNSPLHF.

This chain connects TRBV5-1 to TRBJ2-5; 9 bases agree with TRBD2. The CDR3 is made up of 17 amino acids. Germline loops: CDR1 SGHRS, CDR2 YFSETQ. With V trimmed by 3 bases and J by 2 bases, 11 bases remained unmatched. The CDR3 coding sequence is TGCGCCAGCAGCTACGGCGTAGCGGGGGCCTCGCAAGAGACCCAGTACTTC. Translating it yields CASSYGVAGASQETQYF.

V is TRBV28 and J is TRBJ1-5, with D possibly matching TRBD1 (6 bases). Trimming removed 3 bases at V and 4 bases at J, with 13 bases between. CDR1 is MDHEN and CDR2 is SYDVKM in the germline V gene. This CDR3 has 15 residues. The chain's CDR3 is CASSLDSGGNQPQHF. For the CDR3, the DNA is TGTGCCAGCAGTTTGGACAGTGGTGGGAATCAGCCCCAGCATTTT.

V gene TRBV28 combines with J gene TRBJ2-7, with 7 bases identical to TRBD1. The germline gives CDR1 MDHEN, CDR2 SYDVKM. The J segment lost 4 bases and the V segment lost 5 bases, leaving 8 bases of the junction unmatched. The CDR3 has 14 amino acids. The CDR3 sequence: CASSPPGTAYEQYF. The CDR3 DNA sequence: TGTGCCAGCAGTCCGCCCGGGACAGCGTACGAGCAGTACTTC.

The V call is TRBV5-1, the J call TRBJ2-1; TRBD1 matches 7 bases. Germline V gene data show CDR1 as SGHRS and CDR2 as YFSETQ. There are 15 residues in the CDR3. Trimming at V came to 3 bases and at J to 5 bases, leaving 8 bases not matched to a gene. The CDR3 protein is CASSYTGVANNEQFF. CDR3 in DNA: TGCGCCAGCAGCTACACAGGGGTTGCCAACAATGAGCAGTTCTTC.